This T cell receptor (beta chain) was captured by sequencing in a study of tumor and adjacent non-tumor tissue in lung cancer. Study-wide context: The patients, approximately nine men and about five women, were 31 to 76 with stage I to III disease. Study results and caveats: Tumor repertoires had a smaller top 100 clone share than normal lung.

Turning to this clonotype: Its antigen remains unidentified.

Three rounds of nested PCR, following a modified ARM-PCR protocol, produced the TCRbeta library. Each CDR3 protein gets one entry after TCRdb re-called the multiplex PCR reads with MiXCR. Here the sample spans about 86,000 distinct CDR3 sequences, around three quarters being singletons. RNA was extracted from bulk tissue without any cell sorting. Distant lung tissue was collected more than 3 cm away from the tumor edge. The clonotype comes from a woman aged 45 to 65 with non-small cell lung cancer. Sequencing was carried out using distant non-tumor lung tissue.

This chain's CDR3 is CASTLQAFSYEQYF. Written as DNA, the CDR3 is TGTGCCAGCACCCTACAGGCTTTCTCCTACGAGCAGTACTTC. V usage is TRBV6-5 and J usage is TRBJ2-7; TRBD1 is a possible D gene (5 bases). V lost 7 bases and J lost 0, with 13 bases in between. CDR1 and CDR2 (germline): MNHEY, SVGAGI. This CDR3 spans 14 amino acids.